Following are 29 T cell receptor beta chains from one sample sequenced in a study of CD8+ T cells in alopecia areata. The treatment is: oral pan-JAK inhibitor, 5-10 mg twice daily. RNA was extracted and reverse transcribed into cDNA as the sequencing template. TCRdb's table, derived via immunoSEQ multiplex PCR, lists solely in-frame clones and lacks some. The sample includes some 190,000 clones, roughly 66% of them seen just once. Sequences were derived from CD4+ T cells sorted from blood, sampled at approximately week 45, from a patient treated with tofacitinib. Receptors were obtained from a human donor with alopecia areata.

This clone was seen more than once but under ten times. V usage is TRBV11-3 and J usage is TRBJ1-2, with 7 bases matching TRBD1. The CDR3 runs 13 residues. V gave up 5 bases and J gave up 9 bases; unmatched junction bases: 9. Germline V gives CDR1 SGHNT, CDR2 YENEEA. CDR3 bases: TGTGCCAGCAGCCTGGGACAGTTTGAAAGCTACACCTTC. Translation: CASSLGQFESYTF.

This clone was counted a few times. The genes are TRBV5-6 and TRBJ2-6; D is unresolved. The V gene lost 4 bases and the J gene lost 0 bases, with 8 bases spanning the gap. Germline assignment: CDR1 SGHDT and CDR2 YYEEEE. The CDR3 extends over 15 amino acids. CDR3 sequence reads: CASSADYSGANVLTF. CDR3 sequence (DNA): TGTGCCAGCAGCGCGGATTACTCTGGGGCCAACGTCCTGACTTTC.

This clone has a handful of counts. V gene TRBV5-6 combines with J gene TRBJ2-4; 9 positions match TRBD2. Germline CDR1 and CDR2: SGHDT and YYEEEE. There are 16 residues in the CDR3. With 3 bases clipped from V and 3 bases from J, the junction kept 7 bases outside the gene matches. CDR3 in amino acids: CASSSGPTSGKNIQYF. In DNA, the CDR3 is TGTGCCAGCAGCTCCGGTCCGACTAGCGGCAAAAACATTCAGTACTTC.

The chain links TRBV10-3 to TRBJ2-7, with 9 bases fitting TRBD1. The length of the CDR3 is 15 residues. In germline, CDR1 is ENHRY, CDR2 SYGVKD. The junction had 5 bases not matched to a gene; V was cut back by 3 bases and J by 2 bases. CDR3 loop: CAISEPGQGTYEQYF. CDR3 sequence (DNA): TGTGCCATCAGTGAACCGGGACAGGGTACCTACGAGCAGTACTTC.

The chain employs TRBV7-2 and TRBJ1-5; TRBD1 matches 8 bases. After removal of 4 bases from V and 3 bases from J, the junction contained 5 bases not matched to a gene. The CDR3 is 15 residues long. CDR1 and CDR2 (germline): SGHTA, FQGNSA. CDR3 sequence: CASSYTGGLNQPQHF. DNA of the CDR3: TGTGCCAGCAGCTATACAGGGGGTCTCAATCAGCCCCAGCATTTT.

The rearrangement joins TRBV29-1 to TRBJ2-7, with D uncertain. CDR1 is SQVTM and CDR2 is ANQGSEA in the germline V gene. This CDR3 spans 14 amino acids. V was cut by 5 bases and J by 6 bases, with 20 bases left in between. The CDR3 bases are TGCAGCGTTCTACCAGGCTCTTCCCGAGTCGAGCAGTACTTC. Its protein product is CSVLPGSSRVEQYF.

V usage is TRBV5-1 and J usage is TRBJ2-2; either TRBD1 or TRBD2 may fit D (5 bases each). Germline V gene data show CDR1 as SGHRS and CDR2 as YFSETQ. This CDR3 comprises 16 residues. The V end lost 5 bases, the J end lost 3 bases, and 17 bases lay between the germline ends. Here the CDR3 DNA reads TGCGCCAGCAGGCCCTCGCTTGGGGGAGACACCGGGGAGCTGTTTTTT. Translating gives CASRPSLGGDTGELFF.

The chain recombines TRBV20-1 with TRBJ2-1; D gene unclear. The germline gives CDR1 DFQATT, CDR2 SNEGSKA (reference sequence). V was trimmed by 5 bases and J by 9 bases, leaving 8 bases between them. The CDR3 has 10 residues. CDR3 nucleotides: TGCAGTGCTGCGAACTCTGAGCAGTTCTTC. Encoded protein: CSAANSEQFF.

This clone was observed once. The chain employs TRBV29-1 and TRBJ2-5, with 9 nucleotides matching TRBD1. This CDR3 spans 15 amino acids. Germline-derived CDR1 and CDR2 are SQVTM and ANQGSEA. The V and J ends lost 4 bases and 4 bases, in that order; junction bases with no gene match: 10. CDR3 loop: CSVVSGTGRGETQYF. CDR3 nucleotides: TGCAGCGTTGTGTCCGGGACAGGGAGAGGAGAGACCCAGTACTTC.

This clone appeared a few times. The chain recombines TRBV2 with TRBJ2-7; tentatively, D is TRBD2 (5 bases). V was shortened by 4 bases and J by 3 bases, with 16 bases between the two germline ends. Germline V lookup: CDR1 SNHLY, CDR2 FYNNEI. The CDR3 extends over 15 amino acids. The CDR3 spells CASSVSSGMGYEQYF. Here the CDR3 DNA reads TGTGCCAGCAGTGTAAGCTCGGGGATGGGCTACGAGCAGTACTTC.

V gene TRBV30 combines with J gene TRBJ1-1; D is undetermined. V was shortened by 0 bases and J by 1 base, with 12 bases between the two germline ends. Germline lookup yields CDR1 GTSNPN and CDR2 SVGIG (reference sequence). The CDR3 totals 15 residues. The CDR3 region is CAWSVGSLGNTEAFF. The DNA for the CDR3 is TGTGCCTGGAGTGTCGGGTCCTTAGGGAACACTGAAGCTTTCTTT.

The rearrangement uses TRBV2 and TRBJ1-5, with TRBD1 as a possible D gene (6 bases). The V gene lost 2 bases and the J gene lost 6 bases, with 14 bases spanning the gap. The germline gives CDR1 SNHLY, CDR2 FYNNEI. CDR3 length: 15 residues. The CDR3: CASSESSGVGQPQHF. CDR3 bases: TGTGCCAGCAGTGAAAGCTCAGGGGTAGGTCAGCCCCAGCATTTT. Combining the CDR3 with reference TRBV2 and TRBJ1-5 gives the whole variable domain EPEVTQTPSHQVTQMGQEVILRCVPISNHLYFYWYRQILGQKVEFLVSFYNNEISEKSEIFDDQFSVERPDGSNFTLKIRSTKLEDSAMYFCASSESSGVGQPQHFGDGTRLSIL.

This CDR3 is CAWSVGTGVIYEQYF. The CDR3 region has the DNA TGTGCCTGGAGTGTAGGGACAGGGGTAATTTACGAGCAGTACTTC. The genes are TRBV30 and TRBJ2-7; 10 bases fit TRBD1. After removal of 0 bases from V and 4 bases from J, the junction contained 6 bases not matched to a gene. This CDR3 is 15 amino acids long. Germline V gene lookup returns CDR1 GTSNPN and CDR2 SVGIG (reference sequence).

V gene TRBV6-5 combines with J gene TRBJ1-1; D gene unclear. The V end lost 0 bases, the J end lost 10 bases, and 12 bases lay between the germline ends. Germline loops: CDR1 MNHEY, CDR2 SVGAGI. The CDR3 is 13 amino acids. CDR3 in amino acids: CASSYSSRAVAFF. The CDR3 DNA is TGTGCCAGCAGTTACTCGTCTAGGGCGGTAGCTTTCTTT.

The chain is built from TRBV7-2 and TRBJ1-2, with unresolved D. The CDR3 sequence is 10 residues long. V was trimmed by 2 bases and J by 7 bases, leaving 2 bases between them. Per the germline V gene, CDR1 is SGHTA and CDR2 is FQGNSA. CDR3 DNA: TGTGCCAGCAGCTTAACTGGCTACACCTTC. This gives the protein CASSLTGYTF.

The gene calls are TRBV6-5 and TRBJ2-3; D gene ambiguous. Germline V gene data show CDR1 as MNHEY and CDR2 as SVGAGI. Trimming stripped 5 bases from V and 6 bases from J, with 12 bases between. This CDR3 comprises 13 residues. This chain's CDR3 is CASSQIRGDTQYF. In DNA form, the CDR3 reads TGTGCCAGCAGTCAAATTCGTGGGGATACGCAGTATTTT.

The V gene is TRBV4-3, the J gene TRBJ1-1; D may be TRBD1 (5 bases). Trimming stripped 1 base from V and 4 bases from J, with 16 bases between. This CDR3 is built from 16 residues. CDR1 and CDR2 (germline): LGHNA, YSLEER. DNA of the CDR3: TGCGCCAGCAGCCAAGCGATGTCCATGGGGGGCACTGAAGCTTTCTTT. This translates into CASSQAMSMGGTEAFF.

The chain employs TRBV5-1 and TRBJ2-7; D might be TRBD1 (6 bases). Between the trimmed V and J ends, which lost 0 bases and 7 bases, there was a span of 14 bases. Germline loops: CDR1 SGHRS, CDR2 YFSETQ. CDR3 length: 14 amino acids. As DNA, the CDR3 is TGCGCCAGCAGCTTGGTAGGCAGCCAGGGGGAGCAGTACTTC. Protein: CASSLVGSQGEQYF.

The rearrangement links TRBV9 to TRBJ1-6; D uncertain. The CDR3 loop spans 13 amino acids. Germline V lookup: CDR1 SGDLS, CDR2 YYNGEE. Trimming removed 0 bases from V and 8 bases from J, with 6 bases in between. CDR3 bases: TGTGCCAGCAGCGTAGTGGAGGATTCACCCCTCCACTTT. It codes for CASSVVEDSPLHF. The variable domain in full, with the rest retrieved from reference TRBV9 and TRBJ1-6, is DSGVTQTPKHLITATGQRVTLRCSPRSGDLSVYWYQQSLDQGLQFLIQYYNGEERAKGNILERFSAQQFPDLHSELNLSSLELGDSALYFCASSVVEDSPLHFGNGTRLTVT.

The V call is TRBV7-2, the J call TRBJ1-4; TRBD1 might be the D (6 bases). V was clipped by 3 bases and J by 7 bases, with 9 bases between them. The CDR3 contains 13 residues. In germline, CDR1 is SGHTA, CDR2 FQGNSA. CDR3 protein: CASSFNRAEKLFF. The CDR3 DNA follows: TGTGCCAGCAGCTTTAACAGGGCTGAAAAACTGTTTTTT.

This chain links TRBV29-1 with TRBJ2-3; TRBD2 matches at 8 bases. The V and J ends lost 7 bases and 5 bases, in that order; junction bases with no gene match: 8. Germline V lookup: CDR1 SQVTM, CDR2 ANQGSEA. The CDR3 sequence is 13 residues long. CDR3 coding DNA: TGCAGCGCCGGCGGGGGGCTCGTAGATACGCAGTATTTT. It is translated as CSAGGGLVDTQYF.

The rearrangement joins TRBV7-6 to TRBJ2-5; D remains ambiguous. CDR3 size: 12 residues. V was trimmed by 7 bases and J by 8 bases, leaving 14 bases between them. CDR1 is SGHVS and CDR2 is FNYEAQ in the germline V gene. This chain's CDR3 is CASMPQESTQYF. Written as DNA, the CDR3 is TGTGCCAGCATGCCCCAAGAGAGTACCCAGTACTTC. The whole variable domain, filled in from reference TRBV7-6 and TRBJ2-5, reads GAGVSQSPRYKVTKRGQDVALRCDPISGHVSLYWYRQALGQGPEFLTYFNYEAQQDKSGLPNDRFSAERPEGSISTLTIQRTEQRDSAMYRCASMPQESTQYFGPGTRLLVL.

The V call is TRBV18, the J call TRBJ1-2; D possibly corresponds to TRBD1 (5 bases). Per the germline V gene, CDR1 is KGHSH and CDR2 is LQKENI. CDR3 size: 13 residues. With 2 bases removed from V and 8 bases from J, the gap between germline ends came to 12 bases. The CDR3 DNA reads as TGTGCCAGCTCACCAGGGCAGGGACGCGGCTACACCTTC. This translates into CASSPGQGRGYTF. Using reference TRBV18 and TRBJ1-2 for the parts outside the CDR3, the full variable domain is NAGVMQNPRHLVRRRGQEARLRCSPMKGHSHVYWYRQLPEEGLKFMVYLQKENIIDESGMPKERFSAEFPKEGPSILRIQQVVRGDSAAYFCASSPGQGRGYTFGSGTRLTVV.

The genes are TRBV29-1 and TRBJ1-2, with TRBD1 matching 9 bases. The CDR3 totals 19 residues. Germline CDR1 SQVTM, CDR2 ANQGSEA. V was pared by 2 bases and J by 2 bases, with 18 bases of the junction left unmatched. The CDR3: CSVESGRGQGQVRNYGYTF. Written as DNA, the CDR3 is TGCAGCGTTGAAAGCGGGAGAGGACAGGGGCAAGTTAGGAACTATGGCTACACCTTC.

The chain is built from TRBV30 and TRBJ2-7, with D possibly TRBD1 on 5 matching bases. This CDR3 region has 12 residues. CDR1 and CDR2 (germline): GTSNPN, SVGIG (reference sequence). V lost 0 bases and J 4 bases, leaving 7 bases between the germline ends. The CDR3 DNA reads as TGTGCCTGGAGTGTCGGACATTACGAGCAGTACTTC. This codes for CAWSVGHYEQYF.

The CDR3 bases are TGTGCTAGTGGTTTGGCCCCGGGACTGGGCGAGCAGTACTTC. Amino acids: CASGLAPGLGEQYF. The J gene is TRBJ2-7, the V gene TRBV12-5, with a possible D match to TRBD2 (6 bases). The CDR3 is made up of 14 amino acids. The V gene's germline CDR1 is LGHNT and CDR2 FRNRAP. With 1 base removed from V and 6 bases from J, the gap between germline ends came to 13 bases.

This sequence joins TRBV5-1 and TRBJ2-2; D may be TRBD1 (6 bases). This CDR3 is built from 14 residues. The V end was cut by 6 bases, the J end by 2 bases, with 11 bases between. The germline CDR1 and CDR2 sequences are SGHRS and YFSETQ. CDR3 amino acids: CASKAQGNTGELFF. As DNA, the CDR3 is TGCGCCAGCAAGGCACAGGGAAACACCGGGGAGCTGTTTTTT.

The V call is TRBV19, the J call TRBJ2-7; D call uncertain. The CDR3 spans 15 residues. Germline CDR1 is LNHDA and CDR2 is SQIVND (reference sequence). V was shortened by 4 bases and J by 5 bases, with 18 bases between the two germline ends. As DNA, the CDR3 is TGTGCCAGTAGTAAGGGCAAGACCGGACGGGACGAGCAGTACTTC. Its translation is CASSKGKTGRDEQYF.

This clone was recorded only once. The chain links TRBV7-3 to TRBJ2-2; D possibly corresponds to TRBD1 (6 bases). V lost 5 bases to trimming and J lost 0 bases, with 13 bases between them. This CDR3 comprises 16 residues. The V gene's germline CDR1 is SGHTA and CDR2 FQGTGA. CDR3 DNA sequence: TGTGCCAGCAGCGCGGACAGTCCGACGAACACCGGGGAGCTGTTTTTT. This translates into CASSADSPTNTGELFF.